These 24 T cell receptor beta chains came from one sample sequenced in a study of blood T cell repertoires in COVID-19. The assay was immunoSEQ multiplex PCR, and TCRdb's table has in-frame clones only and misses some. This sample has around 58,000 clones, with approximately 87% found just once. The specimen was peripheral blood. All receptors derive from a human donor in a cohort sampled during active COVID-19.

V is TRBV5-1 and J is TRBJ1-1, with TRBD1 matching 10 bases. Germline CDR1 reads SGHRS; CDR2 reads YFSETQ. With 4 bases clipped from V and 6 bases from J, the junction kept 9 bases outside the gene matches. This CDR3 has 15 residues. The CDR3 coding sequence is TGCGCCAGCAGCCTCACGGACAGGGGGGCATCTGAAGCTTTCTTT. Its translation is CASSLTDRGASEAFF.

This clone was seen more than once but under ten times. This chain's CDR3 is CASSSRGTGKGYEQYF. The DNA for the CDR3 is TGTGCCAGCAGTTCCAGAGGGACAGGGAAAGGCTACGAGCAGTACTTC. The rearrangement uses TRBV6-2 or TRBV6-3 and TRBJ2-7, with 9 nucleotides matching TRBD1. The ends lost 4 bases at V and 3 bases at J; junction bases unmatched: 10. Per the germline V gene, CDR1 is MNHEY and CDR2 is SVGEGT. This CDR3 has 16 residues.

This clone was detected a few times. V usage is TRBV30 and J usage is TRBJ1-4; D gene uncertain. The V gene lost 1 base and the J gene lost 9 bases, with 12 bases spanning the gap. The CDR3 runs 13 residues. The germline gives CDR1 GTSNPN, CDR2 SVGIG (reference sequence). The CDR3 loop reads CAWSETVRQKLFF. DNA for the CDR3: TGTGCCTGGAGTGAAACGGTCCGCCAAAAACTGTTTTTT.

V is TRBV18 and J is TRBJ1-3, with a tentative D call TRBD1 (5 bases). The CDR3 spans 17 residues. Germline CDR1 KGHSH, CDR2 LQKENI. With 4 bases removed from V and 0 bases from J, the gap between germline ends came to 16 bases. The CDR3 nucleotides are TGTGCCAGCTCACTTTCCCGGACACTTTACTCTGGAAACACCATATATTTT. Encoded protein: CASSLSRTLYSGNTIYF.

This clone was picked up many times. J is TRBJ2-7 and V is TRBV25-1; 7 bases match TRBD1. V was pared by 6 bases and J by 6 bases, with 8 bases of the junction left unmatched. The CDR3 spans 13 residues. Germline V CDR1 and CDR2: MGHDK, SYGVNS. The CDR3 bases are TGTGCCAGCAGAGCCACAGGGGCCCCCGAGCAGTACTTC. Translation: CASRATGAPEQYF.

This clone was detected a few times. DNA for the CDR3: TGTGCCAGCTCACCACCGGACAGACTCTATGGCTACACCTTC. It is translated as CASSPPDRLYGYTF. The chain is built from TRBV18 and TRBJ1-2; D perhaps matches TRBD1 (6 bases). This CDR3 has 14 amino acids. V was trimmed by 0 bases and J by 4 bases, leaving 9 bases between them. The germline gives CDR1 KGHSH, CDR2 LQKENI.

This rearrangement joins TRBV30 to TRBJ1-6, with a tentative D call TRBD1 (6 bases). Trimming removed 3 bases at V and 10 bases at J, with 13 bases between. CDR1 is GTSNPN and CDR2 is SVGIG in the germline V gene (reference sequence). The CDR3 runs to 13 residues. In DNA, the CDR3 is TGTGCCTGGAGGACCAAGGGGGTCTCACCCCTCCACTTT. This translates into CAWRTKGVSPLHF.

The gene calls are TRBV7-2 and TRBJ2-1; TRBD1 agrees at 7 bases. CDR1 is SGHTA, CDR2 FQGNSA, per germline. The CDR3 totals 15 residues. V lost 1 base, J lost 3 bases, and 3 bases stayed unmatched. The DNA for the CDR3 is TGTGCCAGCAGCTTAGACAGGGGAAACTACAATGAGCAGTTCTTC. Protein product: CASSLDRGNYNEQFF. Full variable domain (rest looked up from reference TRBV7-2 and TRBJ2-1): GAGVSQSPSNKVTEKGKDVELRCDPISGHTALYWYRQSLGQGLEFLIYFQGNSAPDKSGLPSDRFSAERTGGSVSTLTIQRTQQEDSAVYLCASSLDRGNYNEQFFGPGTRLTVL.

The genes are TRBV19 and TRBJ1-4, with TRBD1 matching over 7 bases. The junction had 11 bases not matched to a gene; V was cut back by 6 bases and J by 4 bases. Germline V CDR1 and CDR2: LNHDA, SQIVND (reference sequence). The CDR3 is made up of 16 amino acids. CDR3 loop: CASSRGGERVNEKLFF. The CDR3 nucleotides are TGTGCCAGTAGCAGAGGGGGCGAACGTGTTAATGAAAAACTGTTTTTT.

The chain joins TRBV19 to TRBJ1-2; D uncertain. The CDR3 is made up of 15 amino acids. V lost 4 bases, J lost 0 bases, and 12 bases lay in between. Germline V gene lookup returns CDR1 LNHDA and CDR2 SQIVND (reference sequence). The CDR3 DNA is TGTGCCAGTAGTAGGTCGGGGATCTCTAACTATGGCTACACCTTC. Amino acid sequence: CASSRSGISNYGYTF.

The chain carries TRBV5-6 and TRBJ1-2, with D tentatively TRBD1 (6 bases). The CDR3 loop spans 15 amino acids. The germline V and J ends were trimmed by 1 base and 6 bases, with 16 bases remaining between them. Per germline, CDR1 SGHDT and CDR2 YYEEEE. The DNA of the CDR3 is TGTGCCAGCAGCTTGCGGGGGGCATCTCTAGATGGCTACACCTTC. Translation gives CASSLRGASLDGYTF.

This chain joins TRBV4-1 and TRBJ1-4; unclear D gene. V dropped 4 bases and J dropped 8 bases, with 14 bases sitting between them. This CDR3 has 14 residues. CDR1 and CDR2 from the germline V gene are MGHRA and YSYEKL. CDR3 sequence reads: CASSLPPVGEKLFF. The CDR3, as DNA: TGCGCCAGCAGCCTGCCCCCCGTGGGCGAAAAACTGTTTTTT.

This clone has just one count. The genes are TRBV3-1 (or the pseudogene TRBV3-2) and TRBJ1-2; no clear D. Trimming stripped 1 base from V and 4 bases from J, with 10 bases between. The CDR3 covers 14 residues. CDR1 LGHDT and CDR2 YNNKEL come from the germline V gene (reference sequence). CDR3 region: CASSQAHRGYGYTF. As DNA, the CDR3 is TGTGCCAGCAGCCAAGCACATCGTGGCTATGGCTACACCTTC.

The chain has TRBV5-3 and TRBJ1-2, with 7 bases fitting TRBD1. TRBV5-3 is classed as an ORF, of uncertain function. The CDR3 totals 12 residues. Germline trimming cut 5 bases from V and 7 bases from J; bases unmatched to any gene: 5. The CDR3 DNA sequence: TGTGCCAGAAGACAGGGGAGTACTGGCTACACCTTC. Translation: CARRQGSTGYTF.

This rearrangement joins TRBV7-9 to TRBJ1-3; D unresolved. The V gene lost 0 bases and the J gene lost 0 bases, with 9 bases spanning the gap. There are 16 residues in the CDR3. Germline CDR1 SEHNR, CDR2 FQNEAQ (reference sequence). CDR3 residues: CASSLAGVNSGNTIYF. DNA of the CDR3: TGTGCCAGCAGCTTAGCCGGGGTCAACTCTGGAAACACCATATATTTT.

This sequence joins TRBV30 and TRBJ1-4; tentatively, D is TRBD1 (5 bases). CDR1 and CDR2 (germline): GTSNPN, SVGIG (reference sequence). The CDR3 is 15 residues long. Trimming left V 4 bases short and J 2 bases short, with 14 bases between. This CDR3 is CAWNSGSATNEKLFF. The CDR3, as DNA: TGTGCCTGGAACTCAGGGTCTGCGACTAATGAAAAACTGTTTTTT.

This clone was seen a single time. The chain carries TRBV29-1 and TRBJ2-3; 8 nucleotides match TRBD1. The CDR3 is 15 residues long. V was clipped by 6 bases and J by 4 bases; unmatched bases: 12. The germline V gene has CDR1 SQVTM and CDR2 ANQGSEA. The CDR3 DNA is TGCAGCGTCGGTGTAGGACAGGGAAGATCAGATACGCAGTATTTT. It codes for CSVGVGQGRSDTQYF.

This chain uses TRBV5-1 with TRBJ2-1; 9 positions agree with TRBD1. The V and J ends lost 0 bases and 5 bases, in that order; junction bases with no gene match: 6. The CDR3 is made up of 16 amino acids. Germline-derived CDR1 and CDR2 are SGHRS and YFSETQ. The CDR3 region is CASSLVGGTGNNEQFF. CDR3 bases: TGCGCCAGCAGCTTGGTTGGAGGGACAGGGAACAATGAGCAGTTCTTC. Filled out from reference TRBV5-1 and TRBJ2-1, the complete variable domain reads KAGVTQTPRYLIKTRGQQVTLSCSPISGHRSVSWYQQTPGQGLQFLFEYFSETQRNKGNFPGRFSGRQFSNSRSEMNVSTLELGDSALYLCASSLVGGTGNNEQFFGPGTRLTVL.

The chain links TRBV7-9 to TRBJ1-6; TRBD1 aligns across 10 bases. The CDR3 has 16 amino acids. In germline, CDR1 is SEHNR, CDR2 FQNEAQ (reference sequence). The V segment lost 4 bases and the J segment 7 bases; nucleotides outside the gene matches: 7. DNA of the CDR3: TGTGCCAGCAGCTCCCGGACAGGGGGGAGGAATTCACCCCTCCACTTT. Its protein is CASSSRTGGRNSPLHF.

The J gene is TRBJ1-1, the V gene TRBV5-1; TRBD1 agrees at 7 bases. V dropped 4 bases and J dropped 1; count of bases not matched to a gene: 10. CDR3 length equals 16 residues. CDR1 is SGHRS, CDR2 YFSETQ, per germline. CDR3 bases: TGCGCCAGCAGCGACCAAACAGGGGTGGCGAACACTGAAGCTTTCTTT. Translating gives CASSDQTGVANTEAFF.

V and J are TRBV18 and TRBJ1-5; TRBD1 aligns across 9 bases. The CDR3 length is 15 residues. V lost 4 bases to trimming and J lost 4 bases; unmatched junction nucleotides: 5. Looked up from germline, CDR1 is KGHSH and CDR2 is LQKENI. DNA of the CDR3: TGTGCCAGCTCACAAGGGACAGGGAATAATCAGCCCCAGCATTTT. Translating it yields CASSQGTGNNQPQHF.

This chain uses TRBV7-2 with TRBJ1-1; D remains unclear. The germline gives CDR1 SGHTA, CDR2 FQGNSA. V was shortened by 2 bases and J by 1 base, with 8 bases between the two germline ends. There are 14 residues in the CDR3. The CDR3 loop reads CASSLSGSNTEAFF. In DNA form, the CDR3 reads TGTGCCAGCAGCTTATCGGGTTCGAACACTGAAGCTTTCTTT.

The rearrangement joins TRBV4-3 to TRBJ1-4, with D unclear. CDR1 is LGHNA and CDR2 is YSLEER in the germline V gene. Trimming pared 1 base from V and 4 bases from J, leaving 10 bases between. This CDR3 has 15 residues. The CDR3 DNA sequence: TGCGCCAGCAGCCAAGGAAACAGCCTTAATGAAAAACTGTTTTTT. It encodes CASSQGNSLNEKLFF.

The CDR3 loop is CASSQEQRGDYEQYF. CDR3 sequence (DNA): TGTGCCAGCAGCCAAGAACAGCGGGGGGACTACGAGCAGTACTTC. This rearrangement joins TRBV3-1 (or the pseudogene TRBV3-2) to TRBJ2-7; 9 positions match TRBD2. The V gene end was trimmed by 0 bases and the J gene end by 3 bases; junction bases not matched to a gene: 3. Germline V CDR1 and CDR2: LGHDT, YNNKEL (reference sequence). The CDR3 is 15 residues long.